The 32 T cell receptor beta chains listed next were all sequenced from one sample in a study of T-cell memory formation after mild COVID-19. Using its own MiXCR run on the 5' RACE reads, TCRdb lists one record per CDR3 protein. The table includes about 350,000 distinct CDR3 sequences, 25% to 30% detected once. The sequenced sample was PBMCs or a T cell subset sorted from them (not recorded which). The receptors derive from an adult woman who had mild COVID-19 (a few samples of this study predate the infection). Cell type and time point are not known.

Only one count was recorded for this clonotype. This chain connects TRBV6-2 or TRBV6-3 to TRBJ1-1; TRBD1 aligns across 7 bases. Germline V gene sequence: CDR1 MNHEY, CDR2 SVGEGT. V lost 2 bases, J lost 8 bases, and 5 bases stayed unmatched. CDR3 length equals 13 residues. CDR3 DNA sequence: TGTGCCAGCAGTTACGGATACAGGGGAGAAGCTTTCTTT. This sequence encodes CASSYGYRGEAFF.

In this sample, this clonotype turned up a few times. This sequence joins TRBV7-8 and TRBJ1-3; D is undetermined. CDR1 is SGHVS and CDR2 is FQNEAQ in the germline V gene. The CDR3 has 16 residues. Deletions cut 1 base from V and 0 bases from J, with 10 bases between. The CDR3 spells CASSLGPAFSGNTIYF. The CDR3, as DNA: TGTGCCAGCAGCTTAGGACCAGCCTTCTCTGGAAACACCATATATTTT.

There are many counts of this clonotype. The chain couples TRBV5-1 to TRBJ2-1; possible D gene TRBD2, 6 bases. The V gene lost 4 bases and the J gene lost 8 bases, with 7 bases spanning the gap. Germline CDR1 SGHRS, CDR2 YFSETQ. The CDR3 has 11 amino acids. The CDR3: CASSRGDEQFF. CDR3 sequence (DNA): TGCGCCAGCAGCCGCGGGGATGAGCAGTTCTTC.

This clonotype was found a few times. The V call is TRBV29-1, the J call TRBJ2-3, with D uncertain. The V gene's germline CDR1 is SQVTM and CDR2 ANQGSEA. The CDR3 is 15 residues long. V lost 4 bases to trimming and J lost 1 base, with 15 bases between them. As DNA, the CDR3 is TGCAGCGTTGGCGCCAGCGACGAACGCACAGATACGCAGTATTTT. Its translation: CSVGASDERTDTQYF.

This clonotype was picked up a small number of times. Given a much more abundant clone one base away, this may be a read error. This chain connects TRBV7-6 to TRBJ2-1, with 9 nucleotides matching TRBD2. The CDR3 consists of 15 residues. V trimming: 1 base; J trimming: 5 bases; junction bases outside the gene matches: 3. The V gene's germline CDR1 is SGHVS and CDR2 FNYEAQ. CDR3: CASSLGGRADNEQFF. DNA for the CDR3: TGTGCCAGCAGCTTAGGCGGGAGGGCCGACAATGAGCAGTTCTTC. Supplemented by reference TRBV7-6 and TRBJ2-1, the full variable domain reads GAGVSQSPRYKVTKRGQDVALRCDPISGHVSLYWYRQALGQGPEFLTYFNYEAQQDKSGLPNDRFSAERPEGSISTLTIQRTEQRDSAMYRCASSLGGRADNEQFFGPGTRLTVL.

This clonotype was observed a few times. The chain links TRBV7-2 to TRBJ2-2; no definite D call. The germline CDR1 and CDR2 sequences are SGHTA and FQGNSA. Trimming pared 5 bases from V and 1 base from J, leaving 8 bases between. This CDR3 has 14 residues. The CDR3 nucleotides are TGTGCCAGCAGCCCTAGTGGGAACACCGGGGAGCTGTTTTTT. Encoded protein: CASSPSGNTGELFF.

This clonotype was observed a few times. The CDR3 nucleotides are TGTGCCAGCAGTATTGGACTAGCGGGAGTCATTCAGTACTTC. This gives the protein CASSIGLAGVIQYF. V is TRBV28 and J is TRBJ2-4; 13 bases fit TRBD2. Looked up from germline, CDR1 is MDHEN and CDR2 is SYDVKM. There are 14 residues in the CDR3. Germline trimming cut 5 bases from V and 9 bases from J; bases unmatched to any gene: 4.

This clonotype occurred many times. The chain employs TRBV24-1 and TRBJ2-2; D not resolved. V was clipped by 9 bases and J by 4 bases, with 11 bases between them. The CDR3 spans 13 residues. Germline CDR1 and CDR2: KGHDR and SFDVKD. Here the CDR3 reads CATGQASTGELFF. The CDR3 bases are TGTGCCACCGGGCAGGCATCCACCGGGGAGCTGTTTTTT.

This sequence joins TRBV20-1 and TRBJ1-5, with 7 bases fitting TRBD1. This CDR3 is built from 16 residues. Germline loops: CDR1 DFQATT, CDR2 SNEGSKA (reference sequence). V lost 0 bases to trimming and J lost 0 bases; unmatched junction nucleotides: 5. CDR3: CSAREGGTYSNQPQHF. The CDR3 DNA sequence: TGCAGTGCTAGAGAAGGGGGCACGTATAGCAATCAGCCCCAGCATTTT.

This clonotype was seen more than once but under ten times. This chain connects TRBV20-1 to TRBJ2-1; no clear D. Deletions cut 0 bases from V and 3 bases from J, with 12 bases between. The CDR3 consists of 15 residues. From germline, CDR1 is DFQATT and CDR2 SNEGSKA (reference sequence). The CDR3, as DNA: TGCAGTGCTAGAGATCTGGCGTCTAACTACAATGAGCAGTTCTTC. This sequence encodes CSARDLASNYNEQFF.

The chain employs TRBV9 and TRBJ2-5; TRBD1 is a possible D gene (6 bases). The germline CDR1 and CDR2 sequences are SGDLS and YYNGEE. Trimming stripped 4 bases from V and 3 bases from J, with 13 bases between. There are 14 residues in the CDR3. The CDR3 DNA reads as TGTGCCAGCAGCCCCCAGGGGTTGAAAGAGACCCAGTACTTC. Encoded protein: CASSPQGLKETQYF.

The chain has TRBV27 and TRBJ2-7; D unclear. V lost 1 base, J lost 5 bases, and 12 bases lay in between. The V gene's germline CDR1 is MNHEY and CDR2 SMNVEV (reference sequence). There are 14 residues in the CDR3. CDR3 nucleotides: TGTGCCAGCAGTTTATTACCCGGATCCGACGAGCAGTACTTC. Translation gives CASSLLPGSDEQYF.

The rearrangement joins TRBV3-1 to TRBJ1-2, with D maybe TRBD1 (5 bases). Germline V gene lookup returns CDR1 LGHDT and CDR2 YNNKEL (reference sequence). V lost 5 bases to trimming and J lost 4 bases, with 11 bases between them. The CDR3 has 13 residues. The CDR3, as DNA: TGTGCCAGCAGCTCGGGACTTCCCTATGGCTACACCTTC. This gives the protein CASSSGLPYGYTF. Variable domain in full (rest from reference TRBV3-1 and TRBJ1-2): DTAVSQTPKYLVTQMGNDKSIKCEQNLGHDTMYWYKQDSKKFLKIMFSYNNKELIINETVPNRFSPKSPDKAHLNLHINSLELGDSAVYFCASSSGLPYGYTFGSGTRLTVV.

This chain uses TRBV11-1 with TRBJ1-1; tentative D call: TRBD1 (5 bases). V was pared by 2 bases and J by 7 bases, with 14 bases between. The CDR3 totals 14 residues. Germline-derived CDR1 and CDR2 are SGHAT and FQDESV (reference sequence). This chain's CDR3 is CASSLTDKSVEAFF. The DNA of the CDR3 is TGTGCCAGCAGCTTAACGGACAAAAGCGTTGAAGCTTTCTTT.

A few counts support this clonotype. The CDR3 loop is CAISGPSGGISETQYF. Here the CDR3 DNA reads TGTGCCATCAGTGGCCCTAGCGGGGGGATCTCAGAGACCCAGTACTTC. This chain uses TRBV10-3 with TRBJ2-5; 11 bases fit TRBD2. Trimming took 4 bases from V and 4 from J; bases not matched to a gene: 8. The germline gives CDR1 ENHRY, CDR2 SYGVKD. The CDR3 sequence is 16 residues long.

As DNA, the CDR3 is TGTGCCAGCAGTTACTTGGGCGGGAGTCCAGATACGCAGTATTTT. Translation: CASSYLGGSPDTQYF. V and J are TRBV6-5 and TRBJ2-3; 7 bases are shared with TRBD2. V was clipped by 1 base and J by 4 bases; unmatched bases: 5. This CDR3 spans 15 amino acids. Germline lookup yields CDR1 MNHEY and CDR2 SVGAGI.

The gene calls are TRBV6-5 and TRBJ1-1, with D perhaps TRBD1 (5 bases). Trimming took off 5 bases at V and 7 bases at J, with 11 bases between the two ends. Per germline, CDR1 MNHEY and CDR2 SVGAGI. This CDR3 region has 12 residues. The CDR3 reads CASSQGLGEAFF. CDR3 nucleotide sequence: TGTGCCAGCAGTCAGGGACTCGGTGAAGCTTTCTTT.

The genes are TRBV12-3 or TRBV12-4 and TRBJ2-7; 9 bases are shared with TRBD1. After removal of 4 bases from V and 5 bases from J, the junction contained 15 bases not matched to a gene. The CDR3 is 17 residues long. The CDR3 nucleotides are TGTGCCAGCAGTTGGGAATATCCGGGACAGGGTACCCACGAGCAGTACTTC. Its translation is CASSWEYPGQGTHEQYF.

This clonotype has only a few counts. The CDR3 sequence: CASSLGSDGAPQHF. In DNA, the CDR3 is TGTGCCAGCAGCTTAGGGTCGGATGGGGCGCCCCAGCATTTT. The genes are TRBV11-2 and TRBJ1-5, with D perhaps matching TRBD1 (5 bases). The CDR3 runs to 14 residues. Germline V lookup: CDR1 SGHAT, CDR2 FQNNGV. Trimming shortened V by 1 base and J by 9 bases, and 13 bases separated the two germline ends.

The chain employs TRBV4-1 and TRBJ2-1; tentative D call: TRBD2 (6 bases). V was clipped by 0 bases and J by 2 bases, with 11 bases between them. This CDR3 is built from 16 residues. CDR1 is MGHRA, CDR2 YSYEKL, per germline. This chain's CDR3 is CASSQDTRTTYNEQFF. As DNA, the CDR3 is TGCGCCAGCAGCCAAGATACCCGGACTACCTACAATGAGCAGTTCTTC.

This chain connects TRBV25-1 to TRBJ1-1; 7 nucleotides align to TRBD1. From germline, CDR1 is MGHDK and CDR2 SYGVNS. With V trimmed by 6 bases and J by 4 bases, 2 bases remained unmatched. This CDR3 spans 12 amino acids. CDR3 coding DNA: TGTGCCAGCAGACAGGGGTTCACTGAAGCTTTCTTT. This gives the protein CASRQGFTEAFF.

The CDR3 region is CASTGLESEQYF. The CDR3 bases are TGCGCCAGCACGGGACTAGAAAGCGAGCAGTACTTC. The V and J genes are TRBV5-1 and TRBJ2-7; 8 bases map to TRBD2. Per germline, CDR1 SGHRS and CDR2 YFSETQ. J gave up 6 bases and V 6 bases, and 5 bases lay outside the gene matches. The CDR3 has 12 residues.

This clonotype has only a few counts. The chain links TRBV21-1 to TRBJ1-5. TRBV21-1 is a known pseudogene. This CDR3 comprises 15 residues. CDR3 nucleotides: TGTGCCAGCAGCAACGGCAGGGTGAGGAGTCAGCCCCAGCATTTT. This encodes CASSNGRVRSQPQHF.

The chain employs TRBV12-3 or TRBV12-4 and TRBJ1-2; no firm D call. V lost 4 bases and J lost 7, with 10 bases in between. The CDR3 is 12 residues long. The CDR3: CASSSSLGGYTF. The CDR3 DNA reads TGTGCCAGCAGTTCCTCCTTAGGTGGCTACACCTTC.

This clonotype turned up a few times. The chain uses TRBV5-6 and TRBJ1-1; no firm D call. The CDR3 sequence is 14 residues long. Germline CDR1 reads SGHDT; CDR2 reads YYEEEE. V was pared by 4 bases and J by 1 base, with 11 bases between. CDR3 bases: TGTGCCAGCAGCGTCAACCTGGGGAACACTGAAGCTTTCTTT. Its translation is CASSVNLGNTEAFF.

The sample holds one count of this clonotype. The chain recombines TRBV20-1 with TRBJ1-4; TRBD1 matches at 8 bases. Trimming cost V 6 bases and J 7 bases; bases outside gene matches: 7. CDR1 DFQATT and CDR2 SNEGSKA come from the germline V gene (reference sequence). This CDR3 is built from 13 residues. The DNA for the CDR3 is TGCAGTGCACCTCAGGGGGCGGCTGAAAAACTGTTTTTT. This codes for CSAPQGAAEKLFF.

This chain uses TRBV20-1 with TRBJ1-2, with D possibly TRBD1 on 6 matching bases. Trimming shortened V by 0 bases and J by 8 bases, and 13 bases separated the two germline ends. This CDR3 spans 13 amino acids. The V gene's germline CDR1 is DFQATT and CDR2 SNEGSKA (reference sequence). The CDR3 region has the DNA TGCAGTGCTAGAGAAGCCGGGACACTAGGCTACACCTTC. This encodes CSAREAGTLGYTF.

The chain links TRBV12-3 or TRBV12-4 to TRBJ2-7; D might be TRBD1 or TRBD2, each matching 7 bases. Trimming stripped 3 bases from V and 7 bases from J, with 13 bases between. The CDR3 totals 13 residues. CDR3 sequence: CASSLYRGGEQYF. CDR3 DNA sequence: TGTGCCAGCAGTTTGTACAGGGGAGGGGAGCAGTACTTC.

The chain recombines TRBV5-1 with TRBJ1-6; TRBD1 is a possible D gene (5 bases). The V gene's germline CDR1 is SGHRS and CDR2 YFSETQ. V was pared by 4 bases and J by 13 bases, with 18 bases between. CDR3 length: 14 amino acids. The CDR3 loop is CASSLTTEPRPLHF. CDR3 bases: TGCGCCAGCAGCCTAACGACAGAACCTCGTCCCCTCCACTTT.

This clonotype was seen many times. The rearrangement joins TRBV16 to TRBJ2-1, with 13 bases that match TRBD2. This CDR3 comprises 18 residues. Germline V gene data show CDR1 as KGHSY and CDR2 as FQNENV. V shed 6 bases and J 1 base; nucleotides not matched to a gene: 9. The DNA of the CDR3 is TGTGCCAGCAGTCTTGGGACTAGCGGGGTCAAGTCCTACAATGAGCAGTTCTTC. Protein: CASSLGTSGVKSYNEQFF.

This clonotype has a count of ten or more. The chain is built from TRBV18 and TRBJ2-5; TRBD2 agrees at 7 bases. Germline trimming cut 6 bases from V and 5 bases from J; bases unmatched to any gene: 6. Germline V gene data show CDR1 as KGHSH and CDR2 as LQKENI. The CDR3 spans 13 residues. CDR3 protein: CASSHGRRETQYF. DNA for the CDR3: TGTGCCAGCTCCCACGGGAGGCGCGAGACCCAGTACTTC.

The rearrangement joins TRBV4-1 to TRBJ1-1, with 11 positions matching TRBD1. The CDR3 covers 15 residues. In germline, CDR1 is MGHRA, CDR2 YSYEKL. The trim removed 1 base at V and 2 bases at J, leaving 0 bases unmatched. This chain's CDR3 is CASSQGTGGNTEAFF. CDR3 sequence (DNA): TGCGCCAGCAGCCAAGGGACAGGGGGCAACACTGAAGCTTTCTTT.